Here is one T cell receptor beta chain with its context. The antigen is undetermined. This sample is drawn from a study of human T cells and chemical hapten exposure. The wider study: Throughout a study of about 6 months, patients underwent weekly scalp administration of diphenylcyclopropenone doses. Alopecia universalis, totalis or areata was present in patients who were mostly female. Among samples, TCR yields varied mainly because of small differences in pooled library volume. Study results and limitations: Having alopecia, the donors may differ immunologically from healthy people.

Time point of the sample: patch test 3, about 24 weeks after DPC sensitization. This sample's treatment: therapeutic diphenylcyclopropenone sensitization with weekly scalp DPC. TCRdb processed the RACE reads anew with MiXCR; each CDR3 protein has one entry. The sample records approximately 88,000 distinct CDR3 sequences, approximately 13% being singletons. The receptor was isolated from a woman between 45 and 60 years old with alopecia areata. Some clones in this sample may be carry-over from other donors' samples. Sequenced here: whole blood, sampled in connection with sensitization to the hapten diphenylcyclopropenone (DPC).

The DNA for the CDR3 is TGTGCCAGCAGGGGTGGGTCCTACAATGAGCAGTTCTTC. Amino acids: CASRGGSYNEQFF. The V and J genes are TRBV6-6 and TRBJ2-1; D is undetermined. CDR3 length equals 13 residues. Germline V lookup: CDR1 MNHNY, CDR2 SVGAGI (reference sequence). Trimming stripped 6 bases from V and 1 base from J, with 7 bases between.